The 6 T cell receptor beta chains given below trace back to one sample, sequenced in a study of blood T cell repertoires in COVID-19. The repertoire was sequenced with immunoSEQ multiplex PCR; TCRdb's copy has only in-frame clones and lacks some. The data show over 150,000 clones, less than 95% seen once. The sequenced sample consisted of peripheral blood. The receptor set was obtained from a man aged 50 to 60 with acute or convalescent COVID-19.

The V and J genes are TRBV3-1 (or the pseudogene TRBV3-2) and TRBJ2-5; D is possibly TRBD1 (5 bases). There are 14 residues in the CDR3. Deletions cut 4 bases from V and 1 base from J, with 10 bases between. Germline V gene data show CDR1 as LGHDT and CDR2 as YNNKEL (reference sequence). Here the CDR3 reads CASSLDSTQETQYF. The CDR3 DNA sequence: TGTGCCAGCAGCCTCGACAGCACCCAAGAGACCCAGTACTTC.

This sequence joins TRBV28 and TRBJ1-6, with unresolved D. The V end was cut by 1 base, the J end by 8 bases, with 6 bases between. This CDR3 is 13 amino acids long. Germline CDR1 is MDHEN and CDR2 is SYDVKM. CDR3 in DNA: TGTGCCAGCAGTTTATTGGCGGATTCACCCCTCCACTTT. It is translated as CASSLLADSPLHF.

The genes are TRBV19 and TRBJ2-7, with 8 bases matching TRBD2. In germline, CDR1 is LNHDA, CDR2 SQIVND (reference sequence). With 6 bases clipped from V and 6 bases from J, the junction kept 7 bases outside the gene matches. The CDR3 length is 13 residues. DNA of the CDR3: TGTGCCAGTAGCCCTTCGACTAGCGCCGAGCAGTACGTC. This encodes CASSPSTSAEQYV.

CDR3 loop: CATSIWTSGSPDTQYF. The DNA for the CDR3 is TGTGCCACCAGCATATGGACTAGCGGGAGCCCGGATACGCAGTATTTT. J is TRBJ2-3 and V is TRBV15; 13 positions match TRBD2. Germline CDR1 LNHNV, CDR2 YYDKDF (reference sequence). The CDR3 is 16 residues long. V lost 4 bases and J lost 6; bases outside the gene matches: 7.

In its sample, this clone was seen once. The chain links TRBV3-1 (or the pseudogene TRBV3-2) to TRBJ2-1; a possible D gene is TRBD1 (6 bases). The CDR3 runs 15 residues. Trimming stripped 0 bases from V and 4 bases from J, with 10 bases between. The V gene's germline CDR1 is LGHDT and CDR2 YNNKEL (reference sequence). CDR3 bases: TGTGCCAGCAGCCAAGATCCAGGGGATTACAATGAGCAGTTCTTC. Translated, it gives CASSQDPGDYNEQFF.

The V gene is TRBV6-5, the J gene TRBJ2-7; 13 positions agree with TRBD2. CDR3 size: 15 residues. The V segment lost 6 bases and the J segment 3 bases; nucleotides outside the gene matches: 5. The V gene's germline CDR1 is MNHEY and CDR2 SVGAGI. CDR3 DNA sequence: TGTGCCAGCAGGGTGGGACTAGCGGGGAACTACGAGCAGTACGTC. This sequence encodes CASRVGLAGNYEQYV.